The text below deals with one T cell receptor beta chain. The data are from a study of technical replicates of blood from a handful of donors. The length of the CDR3 is 13 residues. Germline values: CDR1 MNHEY, CDR2 SMNVEV (reference sequence). V was clipped by 4 bases and J by 9 bases, with 13 bases between them. Repertoires were generated with immunoSEQ multiplex PCR, while TCRdb's copy carries only in-frame clones and drops some. The sample lists 55,000 to 75,000 clones; 92% were seen once. The sample taken for sequencing was T cells isolated from PBMCs. This rearrangement joins TRBV27 to TRBJ1-5; a weak D match, TRBD1 (6 bases). The clonotype originates from a human donor in good health. In DNA form, the CDR3 reads TGTGCCAGCAGTTACAGGGTAACGGGGCCCCAGCATTTT. Its translation: CASSYRVTGPQHF.